The 13 T cell receptor beta chains presented below share a single source sample, sequenced in a study of blood T cell repertoires in COVID-19. The protocol was immunoSEQ multiplex PCR, while the TCRdb copy is restricted to in-frame clones and leaves out a portion. The table includes around 220,000 clones, about 89% detected once. The sequenced sample consisted of PBMCs or T cells enriched from blood (not recorded which). The source is a woman younger than 35 who had recovered from COVID-19.

This sequence joins TRBV6-5 and TRBJ2-1; 10 bases agree with TRBD1. The junction had 6 bases not matched to a gene; V was cut back by 7 bases and J by 9 bases. Looked up from germline, CDR1 is MNHEY and CDR2 is SVGAGI. The CDR3 extends over 13 amino acids. CDR3 loop: CASTGQGVGEQFF. The CDR3 coding sequence is TGTGCCAGCACAGGACAGGGGGTCGGTGAGCAGTTCTTC.

This rearrangement joins TRBV18 to TRBJ2-5, with D unclear. The V end lost 1 base, the J end lost 1 base, and 7 bases lay between the germline ends. The germline V gene has CDR1 KGHSH and CDR2 LQKENI. This CDR3 has 14 residues. CDR3 sequence (DNA): TGTGCCAGCTCACCACGGGCAGCCCAAGAGACCCAGTACTTC. This sequence encodes CASSPRAAQETQYF.

This clone occurred once. The V and J genes are TRBV12-5 and TRBJ2-6; possibly TRBD2 for D (6 bases). Germline loops: CDR1 LGHNT, CDR2 FRNRAP. The length of the CDR3 is 18 residues. Trimming stripped 5 bases from V and 2 bases from J, with 19 bases between. This chain's CDR3 is CASGQTARERTGANVLTF. CDR3 DNA: TGTGCTAGTGGTCAAACCGCCCGGGAGAGGACTGGGGCCAACGTCCTGACTTTC. Full variable domain (missing parts from reference TRBV12-5 and TRBJ2-6): DARVTQTPRHKVTEMGQEVTMRCQPILGHNTVFWYRQTMMQGLELLAYFRNRAPLDDSGMPKDRFSAEMPDATLATLKIQPSEPRDSAVYFCASGQTARERTGANVLTFGAGSRLTVL.

This chain links TRBV4-2 with TRBJ1-1; a weak D match, TRBD1 (6 bases). CDR1 LGHNA and CDR2 YNFKEQ come from the germline V gene. This CDR3 region has 14 residues. Trimming shortened V by 5 bases and J by 1 base, and 11 bases separated the two germline ends. In DNA, the CDR3 is TGTGCCAGCAGCAGGGACAAAACGAACACTGAAGCTTTCTTT. Translating gives CASSRDKTNTEAFF.

This clone was seen a few times. The chain uses TRBV4-3 and TRBJ1-2; 8 positions match TRBD1. The J segment lost 4 bases and the V segment lost 4 bases, leaving 5 bases of the junction unmatched. Germline loops: CDR1 LGHNA, CDR2 YSLEER. The CDR3 is made up of 14 amino acids. For the CDR3, the DNA is TGCGCCAGCAGCCCCGGGACAGGACTCTATGGCTACACCTTC. Translating gives CASSPGTGLYGYTF.

The chain uses TRBV7-8 and TRBJ2-3, with D possibly TRBD2 on 6 matching bases. Germline loops: CDR1 SGHVS, CDR2 FQNEAQ. V was clipped by 6 bases and J by 5 bases, with 18 bases between them. The CDR3 consists of 15 residues. CDR3 loop: CASRKAGPLGDTQYF. The CDR3 coding sequence is TGTGCCAGCAGGAAAGCGGGTCCCCTCGGAGATACGCAGTATTTT.

V is TRBV6-5 and J is TRBJ1-5, with D possibly matching TRBD1 (6 bases). V was clipped by 8 bases and J by 8 bases, with 22 bases between them. The germline CDR1 and CDR2 sequences are MNHEY and SVGAGI. The CDR3 length is 15 residues. CDR3 nucleotide sequence: TGTGCCAGCGCTCCAGGGACCCACAGGGTGGAGCCCCAGCATTTT. Protein sequence: CASAPGTHRVEPQHF.

The V call is TRBV6-2 or TRBV6-3, the J call TRBJ2-2; TRBD2 agrees at 7 bases. CDR3 size: 16 residues. CDR1 is MNHEY and CDR2 is SVGEGT in the germline V gene. The V gene end was trimmed by 0 bases and the J gene end by 0 bases; junction bases not matched to a gene: 1. CDR3 DNA sequence: TGTGCCAGCAGTTACTCCGGGACTACGAACACCGGGGAGCTGTTTTTT. It codes for CASSYSGTTNTGELFF.

The V call is TRBV10-3, the J call TRBJ1-1; D is unclear. The V and J ends lost 6 bases and 1 base respectively, with 9 bases between them. CDR1 and CDR2 (germline): ENHRY, SYGVKD. The CDR3 contains 13 residues. The CDR3 bases are TGTGCCATCAGAGGTGAGGCGAACACTGAAGCTTTCTTT. This encodes CAIRGEANTEAFF.

The chain links TRBV3-1 (or the pseudogene TRBV3-2) to TRBJ1-1; no firm D call. Germline V lookup: CDR1 LGHDT, CDR2 YNNKEL (reference sequence). CDR3 size: 13 residues. Trimming took off 2 bases at V and 11 bases at J, with 15 bases between the two ends. The CDR3 loop is CASSQLVSVGAFF. CDR3 bases: TGTGCCAGCAGCCAACTCGTGAGCGTCGGGGCTTTCTTT.

The chain carries TRBV7-2 and TRBJ2-5; 7 bases line up with TRBD2. Looked up from germline, CDR1 is SGHTA and CDR2 is FQGNSA. The CDR3 consists of 15 residues. J gave up 4 bases and V 5 bases, and 10 bases lay outside the gene matches. The CDR3 nucleotides are TGTGCCAGCAGCCCGGGTGCGGGGGTCCCAGAGACCCAGTACTTC. This codes for CASSPGAGVPETQYF.

The V call is TRBV5-8, the J call TRBJ1-2; weak D call: TRBD1 (5 bases). Germline V gene sequence: CDR1 SGHTS, CDR2 YDEGEE. V dropped 3 bases and J dropped 0 bases, with 12 bases sitting between them. This CDR3 contains 15 residues. CDR3 coding DNA: TGTGCCAGCAGCTACTACAGGCTATCTAACTATGGCTACACCTTC. Its protein is CASSYYRLSNYGYTF.

This clone has a handful of counts. V usage is TRBV4-2 and J usage is TRBJ2-7; D is perhaps TRBD2 (6 bases). The length of the CDR3 is 15 residues. Trimming cost V 0 bases and J 2 bases, with 11 bases left between them. CDR1 is LGHNA and CDR2 is YNFKEQ in the germline V gene. The CDR3 here is CASSQEAGSAYEQYF. CDR3 DNA sequence: TGTGCCAGCAGCCAAGAGGCGGGGTCTGCCTACGAGCAGTACTTC.